Described below is a single T cell receptor beta chain sequence and its context. The specificity of this receptor is unknown. No much larger clone is present one base from it, and per-base qualities are unavailable. The collaborating institutions used their own protocols to collect whole blood in K2EDTA tubes. Collaborator samples were shipped for TCRbeta analysis as frozen whole blood, isolated PBMCs, or DNA extracted from either sample type. These data originate in a study of blood T cell repertoires in COVID-19 (dated by TCRdb to 2018 to 2020). Regarding the research as a whole: Samples covering the acute and convalescent phases of COVID-19 were provided by collaborators in the United States, Italy and Spain. Deeply sampled blood TCRbeta repertoires from subjects exposed to, actively infected with, or recovered from COVID-19 were included in the dataset. HLA class I and class II types, where available, came from metadata supplied by the sample provider rather than from assay-based typing. Sample metadata almost always included a de-identified subject ID, COVID-19 status, age in years and sex. The repertoires were made available in a free public database intended to serve as a resource for research on the immune response to SARS-CoV-2. Samples were obtained from the ongoing ImmuneRACE study (first 160 participants) and from some 1,300 subjects provided by 6 global collaborators. The material from the prospective study consisted of cDNA or gDNA derived from T cells, B-cell-depleted T cells, or PBMCs.

From its cysteine to its phenylalanine, the CDR3 spans 14 amino acids. Only the CDR3 DNA is retained, 42 bases long and in frame from the first base. Deletion took 3 bases off V and 3 bases off J, with a span of 12 bases between the germline ends. Via the germline V gene, CDR1 is SGDLS and CDR2 YYNGEE. Broader findings and caveats from the paper: The amount of clinical and demographic metadata varied by source and participant and was provided uncurated.

The immunoSEQ Assay, a bias-controlled multiplex PCR, was used to amplify TCRbeta CDR3 regions from genomic DNA. The authors' pipeline ran thus. The number of nucleated cells in each sample was estimated from the amplification of reference gene primers within the assay. To quantify the absolute abundance of each unique TCRbeta CDR3 rearrangement, sequence reads were collapsed and filtered. For each sample, productive Simpson clonality was calculated as the square root of Simpson's diversity index across productive rearrangements. TCRdb mirrors the immuneACCESS table, restricted to in-frame sequences. Some clones are absent from its copies; in checked studies, under half trace to an unresolved V gene, and the reason for the others is unknown. The V and J calls and clone size are taken from that table; D and trimming were inferred from the DNA. This sample has 200,000 to 250,000 clones in its table, and approximately 80% of those were observed once. Roughly 7% of the sample is held by the ten biggest clonotypes.

The clonotype originates from a woman in her fifties or sixties with acute or convalescent COVID-19. This chain is built from TRBV9 and TRBJ1-2; a weak D assignment points to TRBD1 (5 bases agree). The sequenced material came from peripheral blood. For the CDR3, the sequence is CASSATSGYYGYTF. The nucleotide sequence reads as follows: TGTGCCAGCAGCGCAACCTCAGGGTACTATGGCTACACCTTC.